This record looks at one T cell receptor (beta chain) sequence and its context. The V and J ends lost 2 bases and 0 bases respectively, with 9 bases between them. The CDR3 is 15 amino acids. Germline-derived CDR1 and CDR2 are KGHDR and SFDVKD. This sample stems from a study of blood T cell repertoires in COVID-19. Study as a whole: The study drew acute and convalescent COVID-19 samples from the United States, Italy and Spain.

In the study's own analysis: Counts of nucleated cells, estimated from reference gene primer amplification, were obtained. TCRdb keeps only in-frame clones here, not all; method: immunoSEQ multiplex PCR. V, J and clone size reflect that table, while D and trimming were determined from the DNA. The repertoire holds more than 150,000 clones, with 79% as singletons. The receptor was isolated from a man in his 60s with active or convalescent COVID-19. The material sequenced was peripheral blood. V is TRBV24-1 and J is TRBJ1-1, with TRBD1 as a possible D gene (6 bases). CDR3 coding DNA: TGTGCCACCAGTGATTCAGGGGAGATGAACACTGAAGCTTTCTTT. This sequence encodes CATSDSGEMNTEAFF.